This TCR beta chain was retrieved from a study of OX40 agonist ivuxolimab in advanced cancers. Study in general: Hepatocellular carcinoma, melanoma, renal cell or head and neck cancer was diagnosed in the dose-escalation patients. Three patients showed partial responses: one hepatocellular carcinoma and two cutaneous melanoma cases.

Sequenced by immunoSEQ multiplex PCR; TCRdb stores in-frame clones only, minus some. The table has more than 9,500 clones, approximately 80% seen once; the top ten hold 27%. Blood was sampled at baseline, cycle 4 day 1, and cycle 7 day 1. Germline V gene data show CDR1 as MNHEY and CDR2 as SVGAGI. The V end was cut by 6 bases, the J end by 0 bases, with 14 bases between. There are 15 residues in the CDR3. Note on this clone: The target antigen is unknown.

Overall study results and limits: Expanded clones tended on average to be more numerous among CD8+ T cells than CD4+.

This clonotype was sampled from an adult with an advanced solid tumor such as melanoma, head and neck, liver or kidney cancer. The V call is TRBV6-5, the J call TRBJ1-1; D unclear. Material: CD4+ or CD8+ T cells sorted from blood, obtained in a trial of the OX40 agonist ivuxolimab. The CDR3 nucleotides read TGTGCCAGCAGGGAACTCAGGAATTTGAACACTGAAGCTTTCTTT. Its protein product is CASRELRNLNTEAFF.